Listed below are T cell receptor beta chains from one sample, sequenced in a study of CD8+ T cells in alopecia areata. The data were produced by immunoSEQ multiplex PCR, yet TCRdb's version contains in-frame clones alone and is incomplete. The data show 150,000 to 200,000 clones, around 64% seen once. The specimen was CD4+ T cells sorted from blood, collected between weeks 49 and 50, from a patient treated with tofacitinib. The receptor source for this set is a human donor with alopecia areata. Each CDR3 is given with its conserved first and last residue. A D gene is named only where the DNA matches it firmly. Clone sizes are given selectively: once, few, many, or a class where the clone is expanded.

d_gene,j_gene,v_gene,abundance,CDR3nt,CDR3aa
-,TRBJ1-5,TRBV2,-,TGTGCCAGCAGTGCCAGACCCTGGGGGGCTAATCAGCCCCAGCATTTT,CASSARPWGANQPQHF
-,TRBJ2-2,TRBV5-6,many,TGTGCCAGCAGCTTGGCGCTAGATGCCGGGGAGCTGTTTTTT,CASSLALDAGELFF
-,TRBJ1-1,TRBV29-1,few,TGCAGCGTTGGTCGTCAGCTAATGAACACTGAAGCTTTCTTT,CSVGRQLMNTEAFF
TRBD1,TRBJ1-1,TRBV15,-,TGTGCCACCAGCAGAGGCGGACAGGGAATTGAAGCTTTCTTT,CATSRGGQGIEAFF
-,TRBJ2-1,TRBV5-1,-,TGCGCCAGCAGCTGGAAGACGGGAAGCTCCTACAATGAGCAGTTCTTC,CASSWKTGSSYNEQFF
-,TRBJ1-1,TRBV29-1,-,TGCAGCGTTGCGGCCGGGACTCGCACTGAAGCTTTCTTT,CSVAAGTRTEAFF
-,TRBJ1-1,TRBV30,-,TGTGCCTGGAGTGTACGGGCCGTGAACACTGAAGCTTTCTTT,CAWSVRAVNTEAFF
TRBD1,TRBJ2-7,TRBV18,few,TGTGCCAGCTCACCGGGACAGCCTACCTACGAGCAGTACTTC,CASSPGQPTYEQYF
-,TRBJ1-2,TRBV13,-,TGTGCCAGCAGCATCAACCCACAGGGTGGCCTACGTGGCTACACCTTC,CASSINPQGGLRGYTF
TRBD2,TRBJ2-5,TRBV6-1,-,TGTGCCAGCAGGTGGACTAGCGGGGGGAAGGAGACCCAGTACTTC,CASRWTSGGKETQYF
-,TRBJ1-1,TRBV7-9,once,TGTGCCAGCAGCCCCTTCACTGAAGCTTTCTTT,CASSPFTEAFF
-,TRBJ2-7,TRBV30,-,TGTGCCTGGAGTCCGAGACGATCCGAGCAGTACTTC,CAWSPRRSEQYF
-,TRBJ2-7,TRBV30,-,TGTGCCTGGAGACGGCAGGACCCCTACGAGCAGTACTTC,CAWRRQDPYEQYF
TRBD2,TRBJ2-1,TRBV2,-,TGTGCCAGCAGTGCCGACCGTGCGGGGGGGCTTCGCAATGAGCAGTTCTTC,CASSADRAGGLRNEQFF
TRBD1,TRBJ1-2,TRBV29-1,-,TGCAGCGCTGGACAGGCTTTAAACTATGGCTACACCTTC,CSAGQALNYGYTF
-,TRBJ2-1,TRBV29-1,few,TGCAGCGGAGGACAATCGGATGAGCAGTTCTTC,CSGGQSDEQFF
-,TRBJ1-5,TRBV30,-,TGTGCCTGGAGTGCGGGCAGCGGGTTGGGACAGCCCCAGCATTTT,CAWSAGSGLGQPQHF
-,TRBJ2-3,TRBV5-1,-,TGCGCCAGCAGCTTGGAAATAGCGCGGGGCACAGATACGCAGTATTTT,CASSLEIARGTDTQYF
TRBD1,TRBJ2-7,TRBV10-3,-,TGTGCCATCAGTGAAGCAGGGGGCTACGAGCAGTACTTC,CAISEAGGYEQYF
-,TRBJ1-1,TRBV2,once,TGTGCCCGTCGACGGGCGGAGAACACTGAAGCTTTCTTT,CARRRAENTEAFF
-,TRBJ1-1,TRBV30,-,TGTGCCCAAGGCGTGGGGGCAAACACTGAAGCTTTCTTT,CAQGVGANTEAFF
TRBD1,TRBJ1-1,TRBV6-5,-,TGTGCCAGCAGTTCCACCGGTCGGACAGGATCAGAAGCTTTCTTT,CASSSTGRTGSEAFF
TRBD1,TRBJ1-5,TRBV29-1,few,TGCAGCGTTGAACATTCAGCAGGGGGGGTCCATAGCAATCAGCCCCAGCATTTT,CSVEHSAGGVHSNQPQHF
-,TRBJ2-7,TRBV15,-,TGTGCCACCGGGAATCGGTACGAGCAGTACTTC,CATGNRYEQYF
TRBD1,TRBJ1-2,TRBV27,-,TGTGCCAGCAGTTCCTCTCGGGACAGTTCTAACTATGGCTACACCTTC,CASSSSRDSSNYGYTF
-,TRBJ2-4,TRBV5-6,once,TGTGCCAGCAGCCTCAACAGGGTCGCGGACTTC,CASSLNRVADF
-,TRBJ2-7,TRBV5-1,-,TGCGCCAGCAGCTTGGCTCAGGAGCTTAACTACGAGCAGTACTTC,CASSLAQELNYEQYF
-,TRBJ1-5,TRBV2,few,TGTGCCAGCAAGGAGGGGAATCAGCCCCAGCATTTT,CASKEGNQPQHF
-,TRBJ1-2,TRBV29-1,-,TGCGGCGTTGACCCAGGGAACTATGGCTACACCTTC,CGVDPGNYGYTF
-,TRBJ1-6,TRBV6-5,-,TGTGCCAGCAGTTCGCCAGGGAGGCGGGTGGATTCACCCCTCCACTTT,CASSSPGRRVDSPLHF
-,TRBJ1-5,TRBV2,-,TGTGCCAGCAGTGGGGCTACGAGCCGCAATCAGCCCCAGCATTTT,CASSGATSRNQPQHF
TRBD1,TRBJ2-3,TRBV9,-,TGTGCCAGCCTAGGGACAGGGACAGATACGCAGTATTTT,CASLGTGTDTQYF
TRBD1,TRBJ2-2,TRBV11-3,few,TGTGCCAGCAGCTTCGGGACAGGGAACACCGGGGAGCTGTTTTTT,CASSFGTGNTGELFF
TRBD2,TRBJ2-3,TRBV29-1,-,TGCAGCGTCCTGACGGACCGGACTAGGCGGGATACGCAGTATTTT,CSVLTDRTRRDTQYF
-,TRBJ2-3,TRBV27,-,TGTGCCAGCAGTTTAGTGCAGGGAATGGGCACAGATACGCAGTATTTT,CASSLVQGMGTDTQYF
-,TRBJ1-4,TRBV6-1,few,TGTGCCAGCAGCCAGCAGCGGGAAAAACTGTTTTTT,CASSQQREKLFF
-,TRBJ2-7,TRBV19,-,TGTGCCAGTAGTCCAGGGACTTTCTACGAGCAGTACTTC,CASSPGTFYEQYF
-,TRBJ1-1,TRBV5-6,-,TGTGCCAGCAGGCCGCCGGGGGACACTGAAGCTTTCTTT,CASRPPGDTEAFF
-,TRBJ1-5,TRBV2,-,TGTGCCAGCAGTGAATTGGGCAGGGTCAATCAGCCCCAGCATTTT,CASSELGRVNQPQHF
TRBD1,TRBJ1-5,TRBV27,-,TGTGCCAGCAGTTATCTGATCGGTTTCAGGGGGCCGGGCAATCAGCCCCAGCATTTT,CASSYLIGFRGPGNQPQHF
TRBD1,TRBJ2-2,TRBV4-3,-,TGCGCCAGCAGCACACGTAGGGGACAGACATCCTTGCTGTTTTTT,CASSTRRGQTSLLFF
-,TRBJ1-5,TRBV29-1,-,TGCAGCGTTTCGAGTGGGGTCAATCAGCCCCAGCATTTT,CSVSSGVNQPQHF
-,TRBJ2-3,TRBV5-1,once,TGCGCCAGCAGCTTTCCGGGGGAAGATACGCAGTATTTT,CASSFPGEDTQYF
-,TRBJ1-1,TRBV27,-,TGTGCCAGCAGTCCATACCCCGGAAGGCCTCAAGTAGCAATGGCTTTCTTT,CASSPYPGRPQVAMAFF
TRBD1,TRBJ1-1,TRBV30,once,TGTGCCTGGGTACCGGGACAGCAAACCTACACTGAAGCTTTCTTT,CAWVPGQQTYTEAFF
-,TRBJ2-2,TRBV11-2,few,TGTGCCAGCAGCTCATCTTACACCGGGGAGCTGTTTTTT,CASSSSYTGELFF
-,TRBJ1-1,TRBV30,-,TGTGCCTGGCAGGGTCTTAAGGACACTGAAGCTTTCTTT,CAWQGLKDTEAFF
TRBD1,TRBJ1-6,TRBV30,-,TGTGCCTGGAGTACATGGACAGGGAATAATTCACCCCTCCACTTT,CAWSTWTGNNSPLHF
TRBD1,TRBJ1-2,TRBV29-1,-,TGCAGCGTTGAAGGGGACAGGAGCGATGGCTACACCTTC,CSVEGDRSDGYTF
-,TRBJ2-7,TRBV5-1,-,TGCGCCAGCAGCTTGGTTGCAGGGAGCTCCTACGAGCAGTACTTC,CASSLVAGSSYEQYF
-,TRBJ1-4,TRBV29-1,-,TGCAGCGTTGGCGGGGGAAATGAAAAACTGTTTTTT,CSVGGGNEKLFF
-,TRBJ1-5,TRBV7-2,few,TGTGCCAGCAGCAGGGAGGGAAATAGCAATCAGCCCCAGCATTTT,CASSREGNSNQPQHF
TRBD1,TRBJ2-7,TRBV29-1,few,TGCAGCGTCGGACAGGGGGTCCGCTACGAGCAGTACTTC,CSVGQGVRYEQYF
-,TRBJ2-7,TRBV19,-,TGTGCCAGTAGCTATGGGGACCCGACCTACGAGCAGTACTTC,CASSYGDPTYEQYF
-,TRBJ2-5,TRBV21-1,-,TGTGCCAGCATCAAAGGCAAGGGGGCGGGGGAGACCCAGTACTTC,CASIKGKGAGETQYF
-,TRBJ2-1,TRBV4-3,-,TGCGCCAGCAGCCAACGGGGCTACAATGAGCAGTTCTTC,CASSQRGYNEQFF
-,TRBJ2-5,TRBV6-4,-,TGTGCCAGCAGTGAATACCCCGGAGGGGGGACCCAGTACTTC,CASSEYPGGGTQYF
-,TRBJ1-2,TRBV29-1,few,TGCAGCGCGACAGCCTCCAACTATGGCTACACCTTC,CSATASNYGYTF
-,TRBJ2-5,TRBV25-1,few,TGTGCCAGCACCTGGGGTTGGGGGGAGACCCAGTACTTC,CASTWGWGETQYF